These T cell receptor beta chains were read from a single sample in a study of beta chain features in type 1 diabetes. The data were produced by immunoSEQ multiplex PCR, yet TCRdb's version contains in-frame clones alone and is incomplete. Among hundreds of thousands of clones listed, 30% were seen once. The sequenced material came from naive CD4+ T cells from blood. These receptors were taken from a man younger than 35 in good health. The conserved cysteine and the conserved F or W are not part of the CDR3 here. A D gene is named only where the DNA matches it firmly.

D gene: TRBD1
V gene: TRBV25-1
CDR3 protein: ASSPGGDRGEQY

D gene: -
V gene: TRBV11-2
CDR3 protein: ASSLDLFSGLSYNEQF

D gene: -
V gene: TRBV30
CDR3 protein: AWSIRTVGNQPQH

D gene: TRBD1
V gene: TRBV10-3
CDR3 protein: AISGTGISYEQY

D gene: TRBD2
V gene: TRBV7-9
CDR3 protein: ASSLGTSGLTYEQY

D gene: -
V gene: TRBV5-1
CDR3 protein: ASSHPQETQY

D gene: TRBD2
V gene: TRBV28
CDR3 protein: ASSVYRAGGEQY

D gene: TRBD1
V gene: TRBV6-5
CDR3 protein: ASSYSPGGPYEQY

D gene: -
V gene: TRBV1
CDR3 protein: TSSLKIPGVEQY

D gene: -
V gene: TRBV19
CDR3 protein: ASTSGDYGYT

D gene: -
V gene: TRBV6-6
CDR3 protein: ASSYSRQYQETQY

D gene: -
V gene: TRBV7-8
CDR3 protein: ASSLFRAPDTQY

D gene: -
V gene: TRBV30
CDR3 protein: AWTFGETQY

D gene: -
V gene: TRBV30
CDR3 protein: AWISRSRNTEAF

D gene: -
V gene: TRBV9
CDR3 protein: ASSGSGTASLYGYT

D gene: -
V gene: TRBV29-1
CDR3 protein: SVALSGQETQY

D gene: -
V gene: TRBV30
CDR3 protein: AWSGQYRPPNEQF

D gene: TRBD2
V gene: TRBV5-4
CDR3 protein: ASSYYSGYTDTQY

D gene: -
V gene: TRBV7-2
CDR3 protein: ASSRGLLYEQY

D gene: -
V gene: TRBV2
CDR3 protein: ASSKDLLYEQY

D gene: -
V gene: TRBV29-1
CDR3 protein: SVEGSLRSTEAF

D gene: -
V gene: TRBV19
CDR3 protein: ASSQSMLGLGWPQH

D gene: -
V gene: TRBV7-2
CDR3 protein: ASSFRGLYNEQF

D gene: -
V gene: TRBV19
CDR3 protein: ASSIRQSYEQY

D gene: -
V gene: TRBV6-4
CDR3 protein: ASSDSYREAKNIQY

D gene: -
V gene: TRBV28
CDR3 protein: ATGRWTEAF

D gene: TRBD2
V gene: TRBV7-2
CDR3 protein: ASSPRTWTSGSDEQF

D gene: -
V gene: TRBV11-1
CDR3 protein: ASSPRESKNIQY

D gene: TRBD2
V gene: TRBV15
CDR3 protein: ATSRSWLAGGRDEQF

D gene: -
V gene: TRBV18
CDR3 protein: ASSRKGSLDIQY

D gene: TRBD1
V gene: TRBV25-1
CDR3 protein: ASSGQGSARETQY

D gene: -
V gene: TRBV13
CDR3 protein: ASSLGRAYTDTQY

D gene: -
V gene: TRBV19
CDR3 protein: ASSISGTPYNEQF

D gene: -
V gene: TRBV9
CDR3 protein: ASSVGPPSTDTQY

D gene: -
V gene: TRBV5-1
CDR3 protein: ASSFTGQHYEQY

D gene: TRBD1
V gene: TRBV10-3
CDR3 protein: AISDSTRTGDYNEQF

D gene: -
V gene: TRBV30
CDR3 protein: AWSGDSGANVLT

D gene: -
V gene: TRBV2
CDR3 protein: ATSPSDTQY

D gene: TRBD1
V gene: TRBV25-1
CDR3 protein: ASSEADREKLF

D gene: -
V gene: TRBV11-2
CDR3 protein: ASRKAEGQHNEQF

D gene: -
V gene: TRBV29-1
CDR3 protein: SVWTASTDTQY

D gene: -
V gene: TRBV21-1
CDR3 protein: ASSKEWVLTYGYT

D gene: -
V gene: TRBV7-2
CDR3 protein: ASSLDAYEQY

D gene: TRBD2
V gene: TRBV7-8
CDR3 protein: ASSFRTSQETQY

D gene: -
V gene: TRBV9
CDR3 protein: ASSPGSEQY

D gene: TRBD1
V gene: TRBV29-1
CDR3 protein: SVESRDRTYYGYT

D gene: -
V gene: TRBV18
CDR3 protein: ASSPGEDREQF

D gene: TRBD2
V gene: TRBV14
CDR3 protein: ASSRSGRTTGELF

D gene: TRBD2
V gene: TRBV6-5
CDR3 protein: ASSSGISYEQY

D gene: TRBD2
V gene: TRBV9
CDR3 protein: ASSVASGGQTQY

D gene: -
V gene: TRBV4-2
CDR3 protein: ASSQGEVPRDGYT

D gene: TRBD1
V gene: TRBV4-1
CDR3 protein: ASSQLGTGISTDTQY

D gene: -
V gene: TRBV5-1
CDR3 protein: ASSLIGGTETQY

D gene: -
V gene: TRBV28
CDR3 protein: ASSAANYGYT

D gene: TRBD2
V gene: TRBV27
CDR3 protein: ASSRLAGGRWETQY

D gene: -
V gene: TRBV10-3
CDR3 protein: AISGGNTIY